These T cell receptor beta chains were read from a single sample in a study of CD8 T cells in ankylosing spondylitis. One entry per CDR3 protein, called by TCRdb with MiXCR from the 5' RACE reads. The sample comprises fewer than 80,000 distinct CDR3 sequences, less than 6% of which are singletons, and over 2% rests with the top ten. Sequenced: blood, either unsorted or a sorted T cell fraction (not recorded which). These receptors all come from a male donor with ankylosing spondylitis or in good health (not recorded which). Each CDR3 is given with its conserved first and last residue. The D gene is left open where the match is weak. Clone size is given as once, few, many or a size class.

v_call	j_call	clone_size	d_call	cdr3_aa	cdr3_nt
TRBV6-2/TRBV6-3	TRBJ2-6	many	NA	CASSYAVDANVLTF	TGTGCCAGCAGTTACGCCGTAGACGCCAACGTCCTGACTTTC
TRBV9	TRBJ1-2	many	NA	CASSVVENYGYTF	TGTGCCAGCAGCGTAGTGGAGAACTATGGCTACACCTTC
TRBV20-1	TRBJ1-2	many	NA	CSARGGGYRDGYGYTF	TGCAGTGCTAGAGGCGGGGGATACAGGGATGGCTATGGCTACACCTTC
TRBV28	TRBJ2-7	many	NA	CASRPGQADYEQYF	TGTGCCAGCAGGCCCGGACAAGCGGACTACGAGCAGTACTTC
TRBV27	TRBJ2-5	many	NA	CASRGTWGGLSETQYF	TGTGCCAGCAGGGGTACGTGGGGGGGCCTGTCAGAGACCCAGTACTTC
TRBV11-3	TRBJ1-3	many	NA	CASSLSWGSGNTIYF	TGTGCCAGCAGCTTATCGTGGGGTTCTGGAAACACCATATATTTT
TRBV5-1	TRBJ1-2	many	TRBD1	CASSWGTGGYTF	TGCGCCAGCAGCTGGGGGACAGGAGGCTACACCTTC
TRBV14	TRBJ2-1	many	TRBD2	CASSQVKTSRSSYNEQFF	TGTGCCAGCAGCCAAGTTAAGACTAGCCGAAGCTCCTACAATGAGCAGTTCTTC
TRBV6-5	TRBJ2-6	many	NA	CASSYDGPSGANVLTF	TGTGCCAGCAGTTACGATGGTCCCTCTGGGGCCAACGTCCTGACTTTC
TRBV29-1	TRBJ1-1	many	NA	CSGLQGIPFF	TGCAGCGGGCTGCAGGGGATACCTTTCTTT
TRBV29-1	TRBJ1-2	many	NA	CSVADGDGNYGYTF	TGCAGCGTTGCAGACGGCGACGGGAACTATGGCTACACCTTC
TRBV20-1	TRBJ2-2	many	TRBD1	CSASRTGELSGELFF	TGCAGTGCTAGCCGGACAGGGGAATTGTCCGGGGAGCTGTTTTTT
TRBV11-2	TRBJ1-1	many	TRBD1	CASSPGTVMNTEAFF	TGTGCCAGCAGCCCCGGGACAGTCATGAACACTGAAGCTTTCTTT
TRBV12-3/TRBV12-4	TRBJ2-7	many	TRBD2	CASSPASGGRYEQYF	TGTGCCAGCAGTCCGGCTAGCGGGGGAAGGTACGAGCAGTACTTC
TRBV10-3	TRBJ2-7	many	NA	CAISVGAGEQYF	TGTGCCATCAGTGTAGGGGCGGGTGAGCAGTACTTC
TRBV12-3/TRBV12-4	TRBJ1-6	many	NA	CASREGGRDSPLHF	TGTGCCAGCAGAGAAGGGGGTCGGGATTCACCCCTCCACTTT
TRBV20-1	TRBJ2-7	many	NA	CSARDGEGSSYEQYF	TGCAGTGCTAGAGATGGAGAGGGAAGCTCCTACGAGCAGTACTTC
TRBV5-1	TRBJ2-7	many	NA	CASSLVPGTHEQYF	TGCGCCAGCAGCTTGGTTCCGGGAACCCACGAGCAGTACTTC
TRBV6-9	TRBJ1-1	many	NA	CASSRRRGGEAFF	TGTGCCAGCAGTAGACGGAGGGGAGGTGAAGCTTTCTTT
TRBV20-1	TRBJ1-5	many	NA	CCASRDEPYVSNQPQHF	TGCTGTGCTTCTCGGGACGAGCCTTACGTTAGCAATCAGCCCCAGCATTTT
TRBV5-3	TRBJ2-5	many	NA	CASPYSPGHLYQETQYF	TGTGCCAGCCCCTATAGTCCCGGGCATCTGTACCAAGAGACCCAGTACTTC
TRBV18	TRBJ2-7	many	TRBD1	CASSLDRGDLEQYF	TGTGCCAGCTCACTGGACAGGGGTGATTTAGAGCAGTACTTC
TRBV5-4	TRBJ2-3	many	TRBD1	CASSCWGQGAAGARTDTQYF	TGTGCCAGCAGCTGTTGGGGACAGGGGGCGGCGGGGGCCCGCACAGATACGCAGTATTTT
TRBV5-1	TRBJ2-2	many	TRBD1	CASSLTDRDTGELFF	TGCGCCAGCAGCTTGACGGACAGGGACACCGGGGAGCTGTTTTTT
TRBV9	TRBJ2-1	many	NA	CASSVGRSNEQFF	TGTGCCAGCAGCGTAGGCCGAAGCAATGAGCAGTTCTTC
TRBV6-4	TRBJ2-1	many	NA	CASSVGQLYNEQFF	TGTGCCAGCAGCGTTGGACAGCTTTACAATGAGCAGTTCTTC
TRBV2	TRBJ2-3	many	TRBD1	CATNRGTDTQYF	TGTGCCACGAACAGGGGTACAGATACGCAGTATTTT
TRBV12-3/TRBV12-4	TRBJ2-2	many	NA	CASTQGANGELFF	TGTGCCAGCACTCAGGGAGCGAACGGGGAGCTGTTTTTT
TRBV7-9	TRBJ2-5	many	NA	CASTPESPGFETQYF	TGTGCCAGCACCCCCGAGTCCCCCGGTTTTGAGACCCAGTACTTC
TRBV12-3/TRBV12-4	TRBJ2-5	many	TRBD2	CASRTSGGSETQYF	TGTGCCAGCAGAACTAGCGGGGGAAGCGAGACCCAGTACTTC
TRBV12-3/TRBV12-4	TRBJ1-4	many	NA	CASTGVGEKLFF	TGTGCCAGCACCGGGGTTGGCGAAAAACTGTTTTTT
TRBV5-6	TRBJ1-5	many	TRBD1	CASSLLRDSSDQPQHF	TGTGCCAGCAGCTTGCTACGGGACAGTTCGGATCAGCCCCAGCATTTT